The rows below give T cell receptor beta chains drawn from one sample of a study of tumor-infiltrating lymphocytes in primary liver carcinoma. MiXCR, applied by TCRdb to the multiplex PCR reads, yields one record per CDR3 protein. The data contain about 200,000 distinct CDR3 sequences, less than 70% of them singletons. Sequencing was done on a sample of peripheral blood. The receptors shown here come from a woman aged 55-75 years with primary liver carcinoma and hepatitis B virus infection. CDR3s include the opening cysteine and the closing phenylalanine or tryptophan. Fields, in order: clone size, J gene, V gene, D gene, CDR3 protein. A D gene is named only where the DNA matches it firmly. Where a row states a size, it is once, few, many or the class of an expanded clone; other rows omit it.

>-|TRBJ1-2|TRBV19|TRBD1
CASTPTGREDYGYTF
>few|TRBJ2-1|TRBV5-1|-
CASSLGLSGDEQFF
>few|TRBJ1-1|TRBV7-9|TRBD1
CASSSTGQGEAFF
>-|TRBJ2-2|TRBV7-3|-
CASSLLGGNTGELFF
>-|TRBJ2-2|TRBV5-4|-
CASSTRAPTRELFF
>few|TRBJ2-4|TRBV6-1|-
CASSDGAVSKNIQYF
>-|TRBJ2-1|TRBV5-4|TRBD2
CASSAGTIGRANEQFF
>-|TRBJ1-4|TRBV11-2|-
CASSLWSEKLFF
>-|TRBJ2-1|TRBV6-6|-
CASTRKTLSYNEQFF
>once|TRBJ2-1|TRBV5-4|-
CASSLGWPSIDEQFF
>-|TRBJ1-2|TRBV12-3/TRBV12-4|-
CARSFRHLRRYGYTF
>many|TRBJ1-1|TRBV28|-
CASSPRDRYTEAFF
>-|TRBJ2-3|TRBV11-2|TRBD2
CVSPSVAGVPSTGTQYF
>many|TRBJ2-1|TRBV28|-
CASSSTAYNEQFF
>-|TRBJ2-3|TRBV11-2|-
CASGLGLPTDTQYF
>many|TRBJ1-2|TRBV5-4|-
CASSAGGSNYGYTF
>few|TRBJ1-5|TRBV5-4|-
CASGQGPNQPQHF
>-|TRBJ1-3|TRBV6-6|-
CASTPRGESGDTIYF
>many|TRBJ2-5|TRBV29-1|-
CSAGTAQETQYF
>once|TRBJ2-3|TRBV6-5|-
CASSYSHPRGGGDMQYF
>-|TRBJ2-7|TRBV11-3|-
CASSLVGTPNYDQYF
>-|TRBJ2-5|TRBV12-3/TRBV12-4|-
CASCLAADKETQYF
>many|TRBJ1-2|TRBV7-8|-
CASSLARSGNYGYTF
>few|TRBJ2-7|TRBV4-2|TRBD1
CASSRSAGTGETYEQYF
>-|TRBJ1-6|TRBV5-1|-
CASSLWTLRYNSPLHF
>many|TRBJ2-7|TRBV10-3|TRBD2
CAIRGEREDYEQYF
>many|TRBJ1-3|TRBV6-1|-
CASSGDPQRAGNTIYF
>-|TRBJ2-3|TRBV29-1|-
CSVGRSNRQYF
>-|TRBJ2-1|TRBV28|-
CASSSGPTSYNEQFF
>-|TRBJ1-1|TRBV11-1|-
CANRPGGTTEAFF
>large|TRBJ2-3|TRBV11-1|TRBD2
CASSLRQRAGESHF
>few|TRBJ2-6|TRBV30|-
CAWSDTGRSTGFSGANVLTF
>-|TRBJ2-4|TRBV29-1|TRBD1
CSCEVQGAAGVDIQHF
>many|TRBJ2-5|TRBV5-4|-
CASSLGSETQYF
>-|TRBJ2-3|TRBV6-2/TRBV6-3|-
CASSFTRGDTQYF
>-|TRBJ1-2|TRBV7-9|TRBD1
CTSSWDRGGYTF
>once|TRBJ2-1|TRBV7-3|TRBD2
CASSLGGRGNEEFF
>-|TRBJ2-7|TRBV5-6|-
CAGSLAGSYEQYF
>-|TRBJ1-2|TRBV7-2|-
CASSPGGGGAFYGYTF
>-|TRBJ2-1|TRBV28|-
CAGSPWTGTYNEQFF
>-|TRBJ2-7|TRBV5-6|TRBD1
CASRPRTGSYEQYF
>-|TRBJ2-7|TRBV5-1|-
CASSLDRTYEQYF
>-|TRBJ2-1|TRBV5-1|-
CASSLAASTYNEHFF
>few|TRBJ2-2|TRBV7-9|-
CASNPSAGVSGELFF
>-|TRBJ1-6|TRBV12-3/TRBV12-4|-
CTSSIRPNSPLHF
>-|TRBJ1-6|TRBV12-3/TRBV12-4|TRBD1
CTGSPTGGGSPLHF
>-|TRBJ2-5|TRBV5-1|TRBD1
CASRNGTGGSRETQYF
>many|TRBJ2-1|TRBV5-4|TRBD2
CASTRGILLSGRQNEQFF
>once|TRBJ2-7|TRBV6-6|-
CARSPSGPLEQYF
>many|TRBJ2-1|TRBV29-1|-
CSVGSSNEQFF
>many|TRBJ2-7|TRBV4-1|-
CASSQVGQPEQYF
>-|TRBJ2-1|TRBV28|TRBD2
CASSLSGLAGDSYNEQFF
>few|TRBJ1-5|TRBV11-2|-
CASSPGIGYQPQHF
>-|TRBJ1-2|TRBV14|TRBD1
CASSQRGRQGGYGYTF
>-|TRBJ1-6|TRBV27|TRBD1
CASSLDRGINSPLHF
>once|TRBJ2-4|TRBV10-2|-
CASSESRGWDVQNF
>many|TRBJ2-5|TRBV4-2|-
CASSPRLEQETQYF
>few|TRBJ2-6|TRBV5-1|-
CASSLGRPDSGANVLTF